This TCR beta chain was sequenced for a study of T cells and Merkel cell carcinoma outcomes. The J segment lost 2 bases and the V segment lost 6 bases, leaving 9 bases of the junction unmatched. CDR1 is SEHNR and CDR2 is FQNEAQ in the germline V gene (reference sequence). The CDR3 covers 18 residues. Generated by immunoSEQ multiplex PCR, the TCRdb table keeps only in-frame clones and is missing some. The sample contains a few thousand clones, roughly 92% of which appear only once. General observations from the study: Repertoire plus T-cell density reportedly predicted Merkel cell carcinoma outcomes.

This clone occurred a few times. Its antigen is currently unknown. The V and J genes are TRBV7-9 and TRBJ2-5, with 16 bases fitting TRBD2. Sequencing was done on a sample of tumor tissue from Merkel cell carcinoma. The sequence was collected from a human donor with Merkel cell carcinoma. The CDR3 DNA reads TGTGCCAGCAGTCCAAACCCGGGACTAGCGGGGGGGCAAGAGACCCAGTACTTC. Protein product: CASSPNPGLAGGQETQYF.